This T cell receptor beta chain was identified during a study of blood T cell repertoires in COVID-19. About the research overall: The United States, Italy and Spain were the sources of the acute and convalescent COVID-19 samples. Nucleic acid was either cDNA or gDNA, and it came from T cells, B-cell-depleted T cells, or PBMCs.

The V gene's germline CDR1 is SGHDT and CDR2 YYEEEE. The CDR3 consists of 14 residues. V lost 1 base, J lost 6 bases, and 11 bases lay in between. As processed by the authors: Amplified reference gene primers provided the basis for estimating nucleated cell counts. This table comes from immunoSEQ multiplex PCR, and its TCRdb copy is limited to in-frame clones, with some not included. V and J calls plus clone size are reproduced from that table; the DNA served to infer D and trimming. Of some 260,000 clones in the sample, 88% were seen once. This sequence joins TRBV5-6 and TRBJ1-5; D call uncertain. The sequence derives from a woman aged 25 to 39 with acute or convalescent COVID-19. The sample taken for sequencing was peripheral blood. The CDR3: CASSLFGGGQPQHF. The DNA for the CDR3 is TGTGCCAGCAGCTTGTTTGGAGGTGGTCAGCCCCAGCATTTT.